A selection of T cell receptor beta chains follows, all from one sample in a study of liver allograft versus peripheral blood T cells. Each CDR3 protein gets one entry after TCRdb re-called the reads with MiXCR. The sample records fewer than 11,000 distinct CDR3 sequences, 15% to 20% being singletons. All receptors derive from a human patient who had a liver transplant. Some T cells may have come from the graft donor. Each CDR3 is given with its conserved first and last residue. The order of the fields is V gene, D gene, J gene, clone size, CDR3 DNA, CDR3 protein. A D gene is named only where the DNA matches it firmly. Only some rows state a clone size, as once, few, many or a class for expanded clones.

V: TRBV9; D: TRBD1; J: TRBJ1-5; size: .; DNA: TGTGCCAGCAGCGCCGGGACAGCAGGTCAGCCCCAGCATTTT; CDR3: CASSAGTAGQPQHF
V: TRBV2; D: .; J: TRBJ2-7; size: .; DNA: TGTGCCAGCAGTGAGGGCGAACGCGAGCAGTACTTC; CDR3: CASSEGEREQYF
V: TRBV19; D: .; J: TRBJ1-6; size: medium-sized; DNA: TGTGCCACCAGAGGGGCAGGGATGAGCCCCCTCCACTTT; CDR3: CATRGAGMSPLHF
V: TRBV20-1; D: .; J: TRBJ2-1; size: .; DNA: TGCAGTGCTAGAGATATGAGGGAGAGCTACAATGAGCAGTTCTTC; CDR3: CSARDMRESYNEQFF
V: TRBV20-1; D: TRBD2; J: TRBJ2-3; size: .; DNA: TGCAGTGCTAGTACACATATGACTAGCGGAAGCACAGATACGCAGTATTTT; CDR3: CSASTHMTSGSTDTQYF
V: TRBV5-6; D: .; J: TRBJ2-7; size: medium-sized; DNA: TGTGCCAGCAGCTTGTCCCGGGCCTTTCGGGGCGAGCAGTACTTC; CDR3: CASSLSRAFRGEQYF
V: TRBV5-1; D: .; J: TRBJ1-5; size: .; DNA: TGCGCCAGCAGCTTGGGCGTAATCGGGCAGAATCAGCCCCAGCATTTT; CDR3: CASSLGVIGQNQPQHF
V: TRBV19; D: .; J: TRBJ1-3; size: many; DNA: TGTGCCAGTAGTCCCCAGTTGGGGGGAAACACCATATATTTT; CDR3: CASSPQLGGNTIYF
V: TRBV9; D: .; J: TRBJ2-7; size: .; DNA: TGTGCCAGCAGCGGCCAGATTCAGGGCTACGAGCAGTACTTC; CDR3: CASSGQIQGYEQYF
V: TRBV28; D: .; J: TRBJ1-1; size: .; DNA: TGTGCCAGCAGTTCAGCAGCAGGGGCGGGGTCTGAAGCTTTCTTT; CDR3: CASSSAAGAGSEAFF
V: TRBV5-6; D: .; J: TRBJ1-1; size: few; DNA: TGTGCCAGCAGCCCCCTCAGGAACACTGAAGCTTTCTTT; CDR3: CASSPLRNTEAFF
V: TRBV20-1; D: .; J: TRBJ2-3; size: .; DNA: TGCAGTGCTAGAGCTCGGGCGGGGCAGGATACGCAGTATTTT; CDR3: CSARARAGQDTQYF
V: TRBV6-5; D: .; J: TRBJ1-2; size: medium-sized; DNA: TGTGCCAGCAGTTACTTAGGAGGGGCGGGCTACACCTTC; CDR3: CASSYLGGAGYTF
V: TRBV10-3; D: .; J: TRBJ2-7; size: .; DNA: TGTGCCATCAGGGACACCTACGAGCAGTACTTC; CDR3: CAIRDTYEQYF
V: TRBV7-8; D: TRBD1; J: TRBJ1-5; size: .; DNA: TGTGCCAGCAGCTTAGCGCGACAGGGGAATCAGCCCCAGCATTTT; CDR3: CASSLARQGNQPQHF
V: TRBV20-1; D: .; J: TRBJ1-5; size: few; DNA: TGCAGTGCTAGAGAGGCTGGCAGGTATGGCAATCAGCCCCAGCATTTT; CDR3: CSAREAGRYGNQPQHF
V: TRBV19; D: TRBD1; J: TRBJ2-5; size: many; DNA: TGTGCCAGTAGTATAGATCAGGGGGAAGAGACCCAGTACTTC; CDR3: CASSIDQGEETQYF
V: TRBV12-3/TRBV12-4; D: .; J: TRBJ1-1; size: .; DNA: TGTGCCAGCAGTTTACGAGGGGGAATGAACACTGAAGCTTTCTTT; CDR3: CASSLRGGMNTEAFF
V: TRBV5-6; D: TRBD2; J: TRBJ2-5; size: .; DNA: TGTGTCAGCAGCTTGGAGGCTAGCGGGCAGACCCAGTACTTC; CDR3: CVSSLEASGQTQYF
V: TRBV6-1; D: TRBD1; J: TRBJ1-4; size: medium-sized; DNA: TGTGCCAGCAAGACAGGGGGCCAACCCGAAAAACTGTTTTTT; CDR3: CASKTGGQPEKLFF
V: TRBV7-9; D: .; J: TRBJ1-4; size: medium-sized; DNA: TGTGCCAGCAGCTTGGGGCGGGCTAATGAAAAACTGTTTTTT; CDR3: CASSLGRANEKLFF
V: TRBV6-5; D: .; J: TRBJ1-1; size: .; DNA: TGTGCCAGCACCCACGGACTGCTCACTGAAGATTTCTTT; CDR3: CASTHGLLTEDFF
V: TRBV18; D: TRBD2; J: TRBJ2-1; size: medium-sized; DNA: TGTGCCAGCTCACCCCGAACAACTAGCGGGAGCGAGCAGTTCTTC; CDR3: CASSPRTTSGSEQFF
V: TRBV27; D: TRBD1; J: TRBJ2-1; size: medium-sized; DNA: TGTCCCCGAGGAGAAGAACCACGGGACAGCTACAATGAGCAGTTCTTC; CDR3: CPRGEEPRDSYNEQFF
V: TRBV28; D: .; J: TRBJ2-7; size: .; DNA: TGTGCCAGCAGTTTATCCCCCTCCTCCTACGAGCAGTACTTC; CDR3: CASSLSPSSYEQYF
V: TRBV18; D: .; J: TRBJ1-4; size: medium-sized; DNA: TGTGCCAGCTCACCACGACAGGATAATGAAAAACTGTTTTTT; CDR3: CASSPRQDNEKLFF
V: TRBV27; D: TRBD2; J: TRBJ2-2; size: medium-sized; DNA: TGTGCCAGCAGCGCCCCGGGGACTAGCGGGGGGGCGACCGGGGAGCTGTTTTTT; CDR3: CASSAPGTSGGATGELFF
V: TRBV14; D: .; J: TRBJ1-4; size: .; DNA: TGTGCCAGCAGCCGGGACATCGGTGCAACTAATGAAAAACTGTTTTTT; CDR3: CASSRDIGATNEKLFF
V: TRBV12-3/TRBV12-4; D: TRBD1; J: TRBJ1-5; size: .; DNA: TGTGCCAGCAGTTTCGGGACAGGGGGACAGCCCCAGCATTTT; CDR3: CASSFGTGGQPQHF
V: TRBV9; D: TRBD2; J: TRBJ2-2; size: .; DNA: TGTGCCAGCAGCTCCACACTAGCGGGGGGGCCGCGCACCGGGGAGCTGTTTTTT; CDR3: CASSSTLAGGPRTGELFF
V: TRBV18; D: .; J: TRBJ1-1; size: medium-sized; DNA: TGTGCCAGCTCACCGGGGCGAAATGGGTATGAAGCTTTCTTT; CDR3: CASSPGRNGYEAFF
V: TRBV19; D: TRBD2; J: TRBJ2-7; size: .; DNA: TGTGCCAGTAGTATTAGCGGGGGCGATCGTTACGAGCAGTACTTC; CDR3: CASSISGGDRYEQYF
V: TRBV7-9; D: .; J: TRBJ1-2; size: many; DNA: TGTGCCAGCAGAACCGGAGGAGACTATGGCTACACCTTC; CDR3: CASRTGGDYGYTF
V: TRBV6-1; D: .; J: TRBJ2-2; size: .; DNA: TGTGCCAGCAGTGATAGAGGGGCCGGGGAGCTGTTTTTT; CDR3: CASSDRGAGELFF
V: TRBV20-1; D: .; J: TRBJ1-5; size: .; DNA: TGCAGTGCTAGAGGAGGTGGCAATCAGCCCCAGCATTTT; CDR3: CSARGGGNQPQHF
V: TRBV5-1; D: .; J: TRBJ1-6; size: .; DNA: TGCGCCAGCAGGGCTGACAGTTATAATTCACCCCTCCACTTT; CDR3: CASRADSYNSPLHF
V: TRBV7-9; D: TRBD2; J: TRBJ2-1; size: medium-sized; DNA: TGTGCCAGCAGCTTATCAGGTGGCGGGAGCTCCTACAATGAGCAGTTCTTC; CDR3: CASSLSGGGSSYNEQFF
V: TRBV30; D: .; J: TRBJ1-6; size: .; DNA: TGTGCCTGGAGCCGCCAGACGAATATTTCACCCCTCCACTTT; CDR3: CAWSRQTNISPLHF
V: TRBV10-1; D: .; J: TRBJ1-1; size: few; DNA: TGCGCCAGCAGAAGTCAAGGGAACACTGAAGCTTTCTTT; CDR3: CASRSQGNTEAFF
V: TRBV6-1; D: .; J: TRBJ2-2; size: many; DNA: TGTGCCAGCAGTCGGACAGTAAACACCGGGGAGCTGTTTTTT; CDR3: CASSRTVNTGELFF
V: TRBV5-6; D: .; J: TRBJ2-7; size: .; DNA: TGTGCCAGTTCATTCCGGGACGGCTCCTACGAGCAGTACTTC; CDR3: CASSFRDGSYEQYF
V: TRBV28; D: TRBD2; J: TRBJ2-7; size: few; DNA: TGTGCCAGCTCCACTACGGGGGGTTTATCCTACGAGCAGTACTTC; CDR3: CASSTTGGLSYEQYF
V: TRBV14; D: TRBD2; J: TRBJ2-7; size: .; DNA: TGTGCCAGCAGCCAAGATCTGACGTTCGGAAGCGGGAAGAGGAACGAGCAGTACTTC; CDR3: CASSQDLTFGSGKRNEQYF
V: TRBV20-1; D: TRBD1; J: TRBJ1-1; size: .; DNA: TGCAGTGCTAGAACAGGGGGCCCGGGGGCTGAAGCTTTCTTT; CDR3: CSARTGGPGAEAFF
V: TRBV6-1; D: .; J: TRBJ2-1; size: medium-sized; DNA: TGTGCCAGCAGTGAGGAGGGGGGGGCGAGGGGTGAGCAGTTCTTC; CDR3: CASSEEGGARGEQFF
V: TRBV6-1; D: .; J: TRBJ2-1; size: medium-sized; DNA: TGTGCCAGCAATCAGTTAGTTCGCTCCTACAATGAGCAGTTCTTC; CDR3: CASNQLVRSYNEQFF
V: TRBV12-3/TRBV12-4; D: TRBD1; J: TRBJ1-2; size: few; DNA: TGTGCCAGCAGGAGACAGGGGAACTATGGCTACACCTTC; CDR3: CASRRQGNYGYTF
V: TRBV9; D: TRBD2; J: TRBJ2-7; size: many; DNA: TGTGCCAGCAGCGTAGCAGGGACTACATCCTACGAGCAGTACTTC; CDR3: CASSVAGTTSYEQYF
V: TRBV29-1; D: .; J: TRBJ2-3; size: medium-sized; DNA: TGCAGCGTTGAGGCCCCCGGTGCAGATACGCAGTATTTT; CDR3: CSVEAPGADTQYF
V: TRBV7-9; D: TRBD1; J: TRBJ2-7; size: few; DNA: TGTGCCAGCAGCCCACTGGGACAGTTCTCCTACGAGCAGTACTTC; CDR3: CASSPLGQFSYEQYF